A single sample is the source of the 8 T cell receptor beta chains below, sequenced in a study of cytomegalovirus exposure and HLA in healthy donors. 13 Jbeta primers and 60 Vbeta primers were used for the PCR. This table comes from immunoSEQ multiplex PCR, and its TCRdb copy is limited to in-frame clones, with some not included. The top ten hold 4.2% of the sample, which has 150,000 or so clones, 77% seen once. The sample comprised PBMCs. These receptors all stem from a male donor in good health and CMV-seropositive.

The chain recombines TRBV11-2 with TRBJ1-1; 7 positions agree with TRBD1. Germline V gene data show CDR1 as SGHAT and CDR2 as FQNNGV. The V and J ends lost 2 bases and 4 bases, in that order; junction bases with no gene match: 7. The CDR3 runs 15 residues. CDR3 protein: CASSLIQGMITEAFF. CDR3 bases: TGTGCCAGCAGCTTAATACAGGGGATGATCACTGAAGCTTTCTTT.

The genes are TRBV11-2 and TRBJ2-7, with a weak D call TRBD1 (6 bases). The ends were cut back, 4 bases at V and 6 bases at J, with 10 bases in the middle. The CDR3 contains 12 residues. CDR1 is SGHAT and CDR2 is FQNNGV in the germline V gene. The chain's CDR3 is CASSSQGIEQYF. The CDR3, as DNA: TGTGCCAGCAGCTCACAGGGTATCGAGCAGTACTTC.

Notes on this clone: One junction end does not reproduce the germline sequence, and a read error may be involved. The V call is TRBV7-9, the J call TRBJ2-7; TRBD1 agrees at 12 bases. The CDR3 spans 16 residues. Germline V gene sequence: CDR1 SEHNR, CDR2 FQNEAQ (reference sequence). The CDR3 DNA reads TGTTCCAGCAGCGTCTATGCCGGGACAGGGGGCAACGAGCAGTACTTC. Its translation is CSSSVYAGTGGNEQYF.

The V call is TRBV13, the J call TRBJ2-5; 7 bases fit TRBD2. There are 16 residues in the CDR3. Per germline, CDR1 PRHDT and CDR2 FYEKMQ (reference sequence). The J segment lost 5 bases and the V segment lost 3 bases, leaving 12 bases of the junction unmatched. The CDR3: CASSFGTTNLMETQYF. DNA of the CDR3: TGTGCCAGCAGCTTCGGGACTACCAACCTAATGGAGACCCAGTACTTC.

The rearrangement joins TRBV6-6 to TRBJ1-5; 7 nucleotides line up with TRBD1. Losses at the gene ends were 5 bases for V and 6 bases for J; bases not matched to a gene: 7. The germline CDR1 and CDR2 sequences are MNHNY and SVGAGI (reference sequence). This CDR3 contains 14 residues. The CDR3 reads CASSPRQGGQPQHF. The CDR3 bases are TGTGCCAGCAGTCCCCGACAGGGAGGTCAGCCCCAGCATTTT.

J is TRBJ1-1 and V is TRBV4-2; 7 bases are shared with TRBD1. Germline values: CDR1 LGHNA, CDR2 YNFKEQ. Trimming took 3 bases from V and 1 from J; bases not matched to a gene: 5. The CDR3 is 15 residues long. CDR3 amino acids: CASSHPDRANTEAFF. The DNA for the CDR3 is TGTGCCAGCAGCCACCCCGACAGGGCGAACACTGAAGCTTTCTTT.

This clone was detected only a few times. The V and J genes are TRBV27 and TRBJ2-3, with 7 bases lining up with TRBD1. Germline trimming cut 5 bases from V and 6 bases from J; bases unmatched to any gene: 14. Germline V CDR1 and CDR2: MNHEY, SMNVEV (reference sequence). The CDR3 extends over 16 amino acids. This CDR3 reads CASSLRQGSRVDTQYF. CDR3 in DNA: TGTGCCAGCAGTCTCCGACAGGGAAGTCGGGTCGATACGCAGTATTTT.

V is TRBV19 and J is TRBJ2-7; 14 nucleotides match TRBD2. The CDR3 consists of 17 residues. The V segment lost 4 bases and the J segment 6 bases; nucleotides outside the gene matches: 11. CDR1 is LNHDA, CDR2 SQIVND, per germline (reference sequence). CDR3: CASSTSGTSGSRLEQYF. CDR3 DNA sequence: TGTGCCAGTAGTACTTCCGGGACTAGCGGGAGTCGGCTCGAGCAGTACTTC.